A selection of T cell receptor beta chains follows, all from one sample in a study of T cells in tuberculosis. Some clones are missing from TCRdb's copy, which holds only in-frame ones; the method was immunoSEQ multiplex PCR. The table has approximately 100,000 clones, approximately 90% seen once. Sample: CD1b-GMM tetramer-negative cells sorted from PBMCs. The source of these receptors is an adult woman with latent tuberculosis. Each CDR3 is given with its conserved first and last residue. A clone size is listed for some rows: how often the clone was seen (once, few, many), or a class if it is expanded.

TRBV12-5 | . | CASGLVRTGMAEAFF
TRBV5-1 | . | CASSYWLRPTANTGELFF
TRBV7-9 | . | CASSFSGEPNYGYTF
TRBV5-4 | few | CASRPQVTGELFF
TRBV2 | . | CASLAVLAGERFF
TRBV19 | once | CATGTAPNTEAFF
TRBV30 | . | CAYHTDTQYF
TRBV7-6 | . | CASGYSYNEQFF
TRBV30 | . | CAWRSGTGTDTQYF
TRBV28 | . | CASTGTGISGNTIYF
TRBV6-1 | . | CASSERGTSGNTIYF
TRBV7-2 | . | CASSLMTGGRNSPLHF
TRBV7-2 | . | CASSSDQGAIDKLFF
TRBV15 | few | CATGSNGTPKQFF
TRBV7-2 | . | CASSSGTSLAKNIQYF
TRBV18 | . | CASSPSRDSANTGELFF
TRBV5-8 | few | CASSLVGGSYGYTF
TRBV7-9 | . | CASSLAGTAYEQYF
TRBV4-2 | . | CASSPASGGAGGELFF
TRBV2 | . | CASSGDKIRPTDTQYF
TRBV6-5 | . | CASSYVQGKETQYF
TRBV27 | . | CASSFSGYTEAFF
TRBV10-2 | once | CATRPQAGTGELFF
TRBV6-1 | . | CASSAFSSGGWDYGYTF
TRBV7-8 | . | CASSLVGTSGSEQFF
TRBV7-2 | . | CASSLDRWDGYTF
TRBV25-1 | . | CASSGSPGGRPGNTEAFF
TRBV15 | . | CATSRGTGRSNEKLFF
TRBV4-3 | few | CASSQGTHSNTIYF
TRBV7-8 | few | CASSSRAYNEQFF
TRBV19 | . | CASSMRAGDGYGYTF
TRBV2 | . | CASRAGGLLEQFF
TRBV6-5 | . | CASSQLAGGTDTQYF
TRBV14 | . | CASSSGGPYNEQFF
TRBV5-1 | . | CASSLEVPGELFF
TRBV18 | . | CASSPSRGSSYNSPLHF
TRBV6-1 | . | CASSEGLGGHTYGYTF
TRBV19 | . | CASSIKLDRAYEQYF
TRBV19 | . | CASRGLLETQYF
TRBV10-2 | once | CASTQNTEAFF
TRBV10-3 | . | CAISAGDRIPNTEAFF
TRBV10-3 | . | CAISRTEAYEQYF
TRBV15 | . | CATSLSGNTEAFF
TRBV11-3 | . | CASSSGTSGGPYNEQFF
TRBV7-2 | . | CASSSRRGGANTDTQYF
TRBV29-1 | . | CSVEDAVLQETQYF
TRBV6-5 | once | CASSWLSSTDTQYF
TRBV10-3 | . | CAISGGQPYGYTF
TRBV10-2 | . | CASSPTASNQPQHF
TRBV7-9 | . | CASSLANQGARETQYF
TRBV4-2 | . | CASSQETRGATNEKLFF
TRBV2 | once | CASRGTANTGELFF
TRBV5-1 | . | CASRSGLAGANTGELFF
TRBV27 | . | CASSLQGRTEQFF
TRBV4-1 | . | CASSRLTGPYQPQHF